A single sample gave rise to the 16 T cell receptor beta chains below, sequenced in a study of blood T cells in healthy people across ages (dated by TCRdb to between 2015 and 2017). Library creation used 5' RACE. TCRdb records Illumina HiSeq 2500 as the sequencer. The second PCR ran for about 6 to 11 cycles and used a J-beta primer mix along with a sample-barcoded 5' primer. The raw public data were reprocessed by TCRdb itself: fastp quality trimming at Q25, MiXCR clonotype calling, in-frame beta chains only. Rows merge per CDR3 protein into single entries with the most common DNA and genes. The sample table lists about a million distinct CDR3 sequences, roughly 47% of them with a count of one. The top ten hold around 21% of the sample. Sequencing was done on a sample of blood. These TCRs come from a woman aged 55-70 years in good health.

Concerning this clonotype itself: A read error may be the cause here, since a much bigger clone is one base away. V and J are TRBV6-2 or TRBV6-3 and TRBJ2-5; D possibly uses TRBD1 or TRBD2 (6 bases each). Germline CDR1 is MNHEY and CDR2 is SVGEGT. CDR3 length: 12 residues. With 6 bases removed from V and 11 bases from J, the gap between germline ends came to 16 bases. CDR3 in amino acids: CASSRQDYGQYF. The CDR3 coding sequence is TGTGCCAGCAGCCGACAGGACTACGGGCAGTACTTC.

There are many counts of this clonotype. CDR3 sequence (DNA): TGTGCCAGCAGTTTTGGAGGGACTAGCACAGATACGCAGTATTTT. Translation gives CASSFGGTSTDTQYF. This rearrangement joins TRBV12-3 or TRBV12-4 to TRBJ2-3, with D perhaps matching TRBD2 (6 bases). Trimming removed 3 bases from V and 0 bases from J, with 10 bases in between. This CDR3 is built from 15 residues.

The chain links TRBV28 to TRBJ1-2; D remains unclear. Per germline, CDR1 MDHEN and CDR2 SYDVKM. The CDR3 consists of 13 residues. V was cut by 5 bases and J by 4 bases, with 11 bases left in between. DNA for the CDR3: TGTGCCAGCAGTAAGACCCTGACCTATGGCTACACCTTC. As protein: CASSKTLTYGYTF.

CDR3 in amino acids: CASRRGLFEQYF. The DNA of the CDR3 is TGTGCCAGCCGCCGGGGGCTTTTCGAGCAGTACTTC. The genes are TRBV28 and TRBJ2-7; the D call may be TRBD1 or TRBD2 (6 bases each). Germline V CDR1 and CDR2: MDHEN, SYDVKM. Trimming removed 8 bases from V and 6 bases from J, with 14 bases in between. CDR3 size: 12 residues.

This rearrangement joins TRBV19 to TRBJ2-1, with D unresolved. Trimming cost V 6 bases and J 10 bases, with 19 bases left between them. The CDR3 loop spans 14 amino acids. Per germline, CDR1 LNHDA and CDR2 SQIVND (reference sequence). As DNA, the CDR3 is TGTGCCAGTAGCTATTTGGGCGGAAGAAACGAGCAGTTCTTC. Translating gives CASSYLGGRNEQFF.

This clonotype was seen a single time. The chain links TRBV30 to TRBJ2-7; 13 bases are a match to TRBD2. V trimming: 1 base; J trimming: 3 bases; junction bases outside the gene matches: 0. Germline loops: CDR1 GTSNPN, CDR2 SVGIG (reference sequence). CDR3 length equals 14 residues. CDR3 DNA sequence: TGTGCCTGGAGTGGGACTAGCGGGAGCTACGAGCAGTACTTC. Its protein product is CAWSGTSGSYEQYF.

This clonotype was seen only once. The chain uses TRBV5-5 and TRBJ2-7, with 13 bases matching TRBD2. CDR1 is SGHKS, CDR2 YYEKEE, per germline (reference sequence). V lost 6 bases, J lost 7 bases, and 10 bases stayed unmatched. The CDR3 length is 15 residues. CDR3 coding DNA: TGTGCCAGCACGACTAGCGGGAGGCTGAGGACGGAGCAGTACTTC. Protein: CASTTSGRLRTEQYF.

The chain uses TRBV29-1 and TRBJ2-5; D possibly matches TRBD1 or TRBD2 (5 bases each). The CDR3 has 13 amino acids. Deletions cut 3 bases from V and 5 bases from J, with 13 bases between. Germline lookup yields CDR1 SQVTM and CDR2 ANQGSEA. The CDR3, as DNA: TGCAGCGTTGATTTTGGGGGTGACGAGACCCAGTACTTC. Translating gives CSVDFGGDETQYF.

This clonotype came up many times. This chain links TRBV29-1 with TRBJ2-1, with 10 nucleotides matching TRBD1. The V gene end was trimmed by 3 bases and the J gene end by 6 bases; junction bases not matched to a gene: 2. Germline V gene sequence: CDR1 SQVTM, CDR2 ANQGSEA. This CDR3 comprises 13 residues. The CDR3 sequence is CSVDRTGGNEQFF. CDR3 DNA: TGCAGCGTTGATCGGACAGGGGGCAATGAGCAGTTCTTC.

The chain employs TRBV7-9 and TRBJ2-1; 10 bases match TRBD1. The ends lost 5 bases at V and 6 bases at J; junction bases unmatched: 7. This CDR3 spans 15 amino acids. CDR1 is SEHNR and CDR2 is FQNEAQ in the germline V gene (reference sequence). CDR3 loop: CASSPGQGGVNEQFF. In nucleotides, the CDR3 is TGTGCCAGCAGCCCCGGACAGGGGGGCGTCAATGAGCAGTTCTTC. Full variable domain (outside the CDR3, taken from reference TRBV7-9 and TRBJ2-1): DTGVSQNPRHKITKRGQNVTFRCDPISEHNRLYWYRQTLGQGPEFLTYFQNEAQLEKSRLLSDRFSAERPKGSFSTLEIQRTEQGDSAMYLCASSPGQGGVNEQFFGPGTRLTVL.

This clonotype came up a few times. The V gene is TRBV25-1, the J gene TRBJ2-3; TRBD1 is a possible D gene (7 bases). CDR1 and CDR2 from the germline V gene are MGHDK and SYGVNS. The ends were cut back, 8 bases at V and 3 bases at J, with 18 bases in the middle. This CDR3 is built from 15 residues. The CDR3 loop reads CASRPPAGGTDTQYF. CDR3 nucleotide sequence: TGTGCCAGCCGTCCTCCGGCAGGGGGGACAGATACGCAGTATTTT. Filled out from reference TRBV25-1 and TRBJ2-3, the complete variable domain reads EADIYQTPRYLVIGTGKKITLECSQTMGHDKMYWYQQDPGMELHLIHYSYGVNSTEKGDLSSESTVSRIRTEHFPLTLESARPSHTSQYLCASRPPAGGTDTQYFGPGTRLTVL.

This clonotype has a handful of counts. The rearrangement links TRBV27 to TRBJ2-7; D tentatively fits TRBD1 or TRBD2 (5 bases each). The V and J ends lost 6 bases and 0 bases respectively, with 15 bases between them. Per germline, CDR1 MNHEY and CDR2 SMNVEV (reference sequence). This CDR3 is 15 amino acids long. The CDR3 region is CASRLRDESSYEQYF. The CDR3 bases are TGTGCCAGCAGACTCCGGGACGAGAGCTCCTACGAGCAGTACTTC.

In this sample, this clonotype turned up a few times. The chain joins TRBV7-7 to TRBJ2-5, with TRBD1 matching 8 bases. J lost 4 bases, V lost 8 bases, and 6 bases had no gene match. CDR3 size: 13 residues. Per germline, CDR1 SSHAT and CDR2 FNYEAQ (reference sequence). CDR3 coding DNA: TGTGCCAGCGCGACAGGGGCGGGAGAGACCCAGTACTTC. Translated: CASATGAGETQYF.

Many counts were recorded for this clonotype. The V call is TRBV29-1, the J call TRBJ2-7; 7 positions agree with TRBD1. Germline V CDR1 and CDR2: SQVTM, ANQGSEA. The CDR3 length is 12 residues. J gave up 3 bases and V 6 bases, and 5 bases lay outside the gene matches. The CDR3 DNA reads TGCAGCGTGCCGGGACAGTTCTACGAGCAGTACTTC. Translating gives CSVPGQFYEQYF.

The J gene is TRBJ1-2, the V gene TRBV29-1; a weak D match, TRBD1 (6 bases). The CDR3 spans 10 residues. Germline V CDR1 and CDR2: SQVTM, ANQGSEA. Trimming removed 8 bases at V and 6 bases at J, with 10 bases between. Written as DNA, the CDR3 is TGCAGCACCTACAGGGATGGCTACACCTTC. This encodes CSTYRDGYTF.

The gene calls are TRBV3-1 and TRBJ2-7; D is unclear. There are 14 residues in the CDR3. The V end was cut by 8 bases, the J end by 1 base, with 15 bases between. From germline, CDR1 is LGHDT and CDR2 YNNKEL (reference sequence). DNA of the CDR3: TGTGCCAGCGGATCGGGCTTAAGTTCCTACGAGCAGTACTTC. Translated: CASGSGLSSYEQYF.